The sequence of this T cell receptor beta chain was determined in a study of blood T cell repertoires in COVID-19. V was clipped by 4 bases and J by 5 bases; unmatched bases: 9. This CDR3 comprises 15 residues. Germline CDR1 and CDR2: MDHEN and SYDVKM. This clone was detected only once. Sequencing was performed with immunoSEQ multiplex PCR; in TCRdb, only in-frame clones are kept and a portion is missing. The sample consists of around 120,000 clones, roughly nine tenths of them appearing once. Sequenced material: peripheral blood. The chain combines TRBV28 with TRBJ2-7; 9 nucleotides agree with TRBD1. The clonotype comes from a man between 65 and 85 years old who had recovered from COVID-19. The chain's CDR3 is CASSSIGDRVNEQYF. For the CDR3, the DNA is TGTGCCAGCAGTTCAATCGGGGACAGGGTGAACGAGCAGTACTTC.